This paragraph reports one T cell receptor (beta chain). This sample was included in a study of blood T cell repertoires in COVID-19. Clones were read by immunoSEQ multiplex PCR, and TCRdb kept only the in-frame ones, dropping some. Of 220,000 or so clones listed, around nine tenths are singletons. This CDR3 is built from 15 residues. Germline V gene sequence: CDR1 SGHKS, CDR2 YYEKEE (reference sequence). V lost 1 base to trimming and J lost 8 bases; unmatched junction nucleotides: 8. The origin of this receptor is a woman aged 50 to 65 with acute COVID-19. This chain links TRBV5-5 with TRBJ2-1, with TRBD1 identical over 8 bases. Sequencing used PBMCs or T cells enriched from blood (not recorded which). The CDR3 loop reads CASSLTQGAVYEQFF. In nucleotides, the CDR3 is TGTGCCAGCAGCTTGACCCAGGGGGCCGTCTATGAGCAGTTCTTC.